The clone carrying this T cell receptor beta chain was seen a few times. The sample comes from a study of CD8 T cells in ankylosing spondylitis. TCRdb itself ran the 5' RACE reads through MiXCR, one entry per CDR3 protein. The sample includes about 23,000 distinct CDR3 sequences, less than 20% of them seen just once. The CDR3 is 10 amino acids. Germline CDR1 is SQVTM and CDR2 is ANQGSEA. Trimming stripped 7 bases from V and 4 bases from J, with 7 bases between. This clonotype was sampled from a male donor with ankylosing spondylitis or in good health (not recorded which). Sample: blood. V gene TRBV29-1 combines with J gene TRBJ1-1; D call uncertain. The CDR3 DNA reads TGCAGCGCCCTCGCCACTGAAGCTTTCTTT. This translates into CSALATEAFF.